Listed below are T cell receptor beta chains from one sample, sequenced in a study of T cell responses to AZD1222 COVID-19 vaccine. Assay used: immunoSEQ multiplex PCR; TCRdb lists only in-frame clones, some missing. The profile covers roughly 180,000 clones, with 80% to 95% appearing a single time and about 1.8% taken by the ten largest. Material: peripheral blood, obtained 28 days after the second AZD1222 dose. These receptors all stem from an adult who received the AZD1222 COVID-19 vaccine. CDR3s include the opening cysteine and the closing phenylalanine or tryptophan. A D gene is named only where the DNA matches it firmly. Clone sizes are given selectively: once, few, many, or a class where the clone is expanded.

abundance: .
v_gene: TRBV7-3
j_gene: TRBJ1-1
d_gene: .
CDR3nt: TGTGCCAGCAGCTACAAACAAGATTTTGCTGAAGCTTTCTTT
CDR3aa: CASSYKQDFAEAFF

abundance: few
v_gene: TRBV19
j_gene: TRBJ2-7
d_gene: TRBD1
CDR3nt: TGTGCCAGTCAGACGACAGGGGGGATCTACGAGCAGTACTTC
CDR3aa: CASQTTGGIYEQYF

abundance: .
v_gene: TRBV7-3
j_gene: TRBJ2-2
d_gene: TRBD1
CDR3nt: TGTGCCAGCAGCTTACAGGGGGCCCCTTCCCCCGGGGAGCTGTTTTTT
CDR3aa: CASSLQGAPSPGELFF

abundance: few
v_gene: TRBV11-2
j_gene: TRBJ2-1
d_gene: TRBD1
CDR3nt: TGTGCCAGCAGCTCTACTCGACAGGGGGCCTACAATGAGCAGTTCTTC
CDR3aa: CASSSTRQGAYNEQFF

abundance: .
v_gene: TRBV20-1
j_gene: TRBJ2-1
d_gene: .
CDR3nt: TGCAGTGCTTTAAAGGGATACGAGCAGTTCTTC
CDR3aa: CSALKGYEQFF

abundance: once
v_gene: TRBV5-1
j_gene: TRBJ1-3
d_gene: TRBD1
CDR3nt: TGCGCCAGCAGCTTGGGCACAGGGGGGCCTGGAAACACCATATATTTT
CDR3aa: CASSLGTGGPGNTIYF

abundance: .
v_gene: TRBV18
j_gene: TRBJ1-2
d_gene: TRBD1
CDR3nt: TGTGCCAGCTCACCAAGAGCACAGGGGGCGCAGGATGGCTACACCTTC
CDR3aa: CASSPRAQGAQDGYTF

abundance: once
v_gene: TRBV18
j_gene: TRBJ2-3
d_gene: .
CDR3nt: TGTGCCAGCTCACCGGACAGTTTTACAGATACGCAGTATTTT
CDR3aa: CASSPDSFTDTQYF

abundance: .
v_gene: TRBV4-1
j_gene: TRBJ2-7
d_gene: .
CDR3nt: TGCGCCAGCAGCCAAGGACTAGATTCGCACGAGCAGTACTTC
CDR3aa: CASSQGLDSHEQYF

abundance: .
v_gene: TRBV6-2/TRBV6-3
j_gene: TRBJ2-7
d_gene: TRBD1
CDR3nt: TGTGCCAGCAGTCACCAGACAGGGGGAGTCTACGAGCAGTACTTC
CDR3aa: CASSHQTGGVYEQYF

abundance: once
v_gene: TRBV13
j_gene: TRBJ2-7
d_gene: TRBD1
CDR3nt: TGTGCCAGCAGCTTAGGCATTAAACAGGGGCACGACGAGCAGTACTTC
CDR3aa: CASSLGIKQGHDEQYF

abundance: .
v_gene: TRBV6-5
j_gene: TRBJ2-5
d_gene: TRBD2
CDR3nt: TGTGCCAGCAGAACTAGCGGGGGTGGGAAGACCCAGTACTTC
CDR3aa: CASRTSGGGKTQYF

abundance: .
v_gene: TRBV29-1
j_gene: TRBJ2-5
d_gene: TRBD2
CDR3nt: TGCAGCGTTGTCAAAGCGGGGGGGCCCGGGACCCAGTACTTC
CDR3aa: CSVVKAGGPGTQYF

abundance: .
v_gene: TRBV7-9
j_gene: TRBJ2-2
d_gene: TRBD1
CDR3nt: TGTGCCAGCAGCTCTGACAGGGGCCCCACCGGGGAGCTGTTTTTT
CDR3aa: CASSSDRGPTGELFF

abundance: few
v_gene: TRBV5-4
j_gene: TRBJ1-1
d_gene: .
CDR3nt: TGTGCCAGCAGCTCCGCCCCGAACACTGAAGCTTTCTTT
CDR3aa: CASSSAPNTEAFF

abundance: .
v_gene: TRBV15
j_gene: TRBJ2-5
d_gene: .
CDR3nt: TGTGCCACCGAGCGGCTTAGCGGCGGGTTAACCTTGCAGGGGCAAGAGACCCAGTACTTC
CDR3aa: CATERLSGGLTLQGQETQYF

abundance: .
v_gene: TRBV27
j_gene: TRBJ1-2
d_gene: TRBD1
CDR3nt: TGTGCCAGCAGTGAACCGGGACAGGGGGCGAACTATGGCTACACCTTC
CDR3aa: CASSEPGQGANYGYTF

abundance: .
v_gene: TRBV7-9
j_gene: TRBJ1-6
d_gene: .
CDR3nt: TGTGCCAGCAGCACACGGGAGGATTCACCCCTCCACTTT
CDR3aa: CASSTREDSPLHF

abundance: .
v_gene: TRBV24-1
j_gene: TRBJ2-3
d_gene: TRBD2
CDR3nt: TGTGCCACCAGTGACACTAGCGGGACTAGCACAGATACGCAGTATTTT
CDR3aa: CATSDTSGTSTDTQYF

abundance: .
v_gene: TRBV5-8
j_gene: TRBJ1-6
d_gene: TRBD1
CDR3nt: TGTGCCAGCACCGAGGACAGGGGGCTCTCACCCCTCCACTTT
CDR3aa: CASTEDRGLSPLHF

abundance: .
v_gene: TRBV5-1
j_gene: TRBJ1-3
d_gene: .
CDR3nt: TGCGCCAGCAGCTTGGGGACAGAAACCTTCACTGGAAACACCATATATTTT
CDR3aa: CASSLGTETFTGNTIYF

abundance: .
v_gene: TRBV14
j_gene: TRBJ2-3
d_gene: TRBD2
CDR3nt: TGTGCCAGCAGCCACCCCTTTACTAGCGGGAGGGCCGGGACGCAGTATTTT
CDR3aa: CASSHPFTSGRAGTQYF

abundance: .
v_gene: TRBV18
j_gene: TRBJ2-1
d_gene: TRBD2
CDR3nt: TGTGCCAGCTCAGACCACCGGACTAGCATTGAGCAGTTCTTC
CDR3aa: CASSDHRTSIEQFF

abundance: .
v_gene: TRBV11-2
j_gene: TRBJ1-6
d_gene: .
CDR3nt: TGTGCCAGCAGCTTACTTCGGGGGTCCACCCATTCACCCCTCCACTTT
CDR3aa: CASSLLRGSTHSPLHF

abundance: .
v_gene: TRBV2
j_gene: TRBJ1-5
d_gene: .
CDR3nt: TGTGCCAGCAGTGTCTGGGACTCTAATCAGCCCCAGCATTTT
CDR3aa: CASSVWDSNQPQHF

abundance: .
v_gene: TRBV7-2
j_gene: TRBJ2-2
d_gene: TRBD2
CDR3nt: TGTGCCAGCAGCTTCAGGGCTAGCGGGGGCCAGAACACCGGGGAGCTGTTTTTT
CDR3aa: CASSFRASGGQNTGELFF

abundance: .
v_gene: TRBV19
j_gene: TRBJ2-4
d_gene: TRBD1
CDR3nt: TGTGCCAGTAGTATAGGGACAGGCGCCAAAAACATTCAGTACTTC
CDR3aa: CASSIGTGAKNIQYF

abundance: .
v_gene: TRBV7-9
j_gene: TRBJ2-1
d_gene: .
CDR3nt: TGTGCCAGCAGCTTCTATGAGGAGCGACGGAAGGAGTTCTTC
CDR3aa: CASSFYEERRKEFF

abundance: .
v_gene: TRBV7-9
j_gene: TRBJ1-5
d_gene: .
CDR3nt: TGTGCCAGCACTTCTAGCAATCAGCCCCAGCATTTT
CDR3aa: CASTSSNQPQHF

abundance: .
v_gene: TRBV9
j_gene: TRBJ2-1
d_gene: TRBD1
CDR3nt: TGTGCCAGCAGCGCCCCGGTTACAGGGGCCTACAATGAGCAGTTCTTC
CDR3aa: CASSAPVTGAYNEQFF

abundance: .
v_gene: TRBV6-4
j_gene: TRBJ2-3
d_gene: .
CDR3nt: TGTGCCAGCAGTGAAAGATCGGCGTTAAACACAGATACGCAGTATTTT
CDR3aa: CASSERSALNTDTQYF

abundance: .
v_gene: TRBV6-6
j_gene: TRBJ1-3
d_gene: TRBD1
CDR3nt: TGTGCCAGCAGTCTTCAGGGACAGGGGGGACCTGGAAACACCATATATTTT
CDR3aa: CASSLQGQGGPGNTIYF

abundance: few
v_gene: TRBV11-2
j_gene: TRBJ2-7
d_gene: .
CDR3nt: TGTGCCAGCAGCTTAGGACAGAGATCCTACGAGCAGTACTTC
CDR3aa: CASSLGQRSYEQYF

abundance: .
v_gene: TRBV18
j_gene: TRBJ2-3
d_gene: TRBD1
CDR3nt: TGTGCCAGCTCAACTGGACAGGGAATTCGCGCAGATACGCAGTATTTT
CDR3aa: CASSTGQGIRADTQYF